The clone carrying this T cell receptor (beta chain) occurred a few times. Its antigen is still unknown. This sample was included in a study of cytomegalovirus exposure and HLA in healthy donors. About the study: The 120 or so validation repertoires were reported in a later analysis to have been generated on the same platform as the roughly 720 first-cohort repertoires. Study-wide findings and caveats: As confirmed in vitro, a few CMV-associated chains were specific for CMV antigens. Cytomegalovirus association was listed for around 170 TCR beta chains.

Only in-frame clones appear in the TCRdb table, and some are missing; sequencing was by immunoSEQ multiplex PCR. This table holds about 150,000 clones, 70% to 90% found once. CDR1 and CDR2 (germline): SNHLY, FYNNEI. Trimming took off 4 bases at V and 4 bases at J, with 11 bases between the two ends. The CDR3 contains 14 residues. This chain uses TRBV2 with TRBJ1-5; no definite D call. Material for sequencing was PBMCs. The TCR comes from a human donor in good health. CDR3 residues: CASSGRTVNQPQHF. DNA of the CDR3: TGTGCCAGCAGTGGTCGAACGGTGAATCAGCCCCAGCATTTT.